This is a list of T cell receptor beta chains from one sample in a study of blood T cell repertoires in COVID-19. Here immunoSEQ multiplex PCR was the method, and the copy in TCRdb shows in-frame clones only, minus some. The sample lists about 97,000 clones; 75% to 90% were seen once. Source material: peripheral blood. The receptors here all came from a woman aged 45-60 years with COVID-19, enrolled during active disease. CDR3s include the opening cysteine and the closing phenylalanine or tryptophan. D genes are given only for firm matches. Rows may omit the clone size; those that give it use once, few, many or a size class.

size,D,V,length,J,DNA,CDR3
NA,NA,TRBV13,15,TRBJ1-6,TGTGCCAGCAGCTTAGGACAAGGACAACATGCACCCCTCCACTTT,CASSLGQGQHAPLHF
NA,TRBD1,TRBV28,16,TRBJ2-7,TGTGCCAGCAGCCCGGGCGCCGACAGGGCCCCCTACGAGCAGTACTTC,CASSPGADRAPYEQYF
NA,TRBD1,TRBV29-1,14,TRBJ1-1,TGCAGCGTTGGACAGGGGGCTGGCAACACTGAAGCTTTCTTT,CSVGQGAGNTEAFF
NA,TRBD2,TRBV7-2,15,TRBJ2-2,TGTGCCAGCAGCTTCGGACTAGCGGGCGTCGGGGAGCTGTTTTTT,CASSFGLAGVGELFF
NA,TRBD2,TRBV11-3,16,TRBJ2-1,TGTGCCAGCAGCTTAGGTGACACTAGCGGGCACAATGAGCAGTTCTTC,CASSLGDTSGHNEQFF
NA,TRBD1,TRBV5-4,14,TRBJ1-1,TGTGCCAGCAGCTTTGGGCAAGGGGGCCCTGAAGCTTTCTTT,CASSFGQGGPEAFF
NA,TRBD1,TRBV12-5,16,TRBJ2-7,TGTGCTAGTGCCCGCAGGGGGCTCGAATGGGCCTACGAGCAGTACTTC,CASARRGLEWAYEQYF
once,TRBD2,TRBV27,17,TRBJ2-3,TGTGCCAGCAGTTCTCCCCGGACTAGCGACCTAGGAGATACGCAGTATTTT,CASSSPRTSDLGDTQYF
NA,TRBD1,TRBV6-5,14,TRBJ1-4,TGTGCCAGCAGCACCGGGACAGGCAATGAAAAACTGTTTTTT,CASSTGTGNEKLFF
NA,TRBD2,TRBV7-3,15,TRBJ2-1,TGTGCCAGCAGCTCATTCGGGGGGACGTACAATGAGCAGTTCTTC,CASSSFGGTYNEQFF
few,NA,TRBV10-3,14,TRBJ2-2,TGTGCCATCAGTGAAAAGGGGCACACCGGGGAGCTGTTTTTT,CAISEKGHTGELFF
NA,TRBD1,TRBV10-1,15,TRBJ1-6,TGCGCCAGCAGTGAGAGGACAGGCGTGAATTCACCCCTCCACTTT,CASSERTGVNSPLHF
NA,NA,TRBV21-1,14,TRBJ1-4,TGTGCCAGCAGCGGACAGGACCTTGGGGAAAAACTGTTTTTT,CASSGQDLGEKLFF
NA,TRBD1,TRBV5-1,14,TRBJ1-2,TGCGCCAGCAGCTCTGGACAGGGGGCTCATGGCTACACCTTC,CASSSGQGAHGYTF
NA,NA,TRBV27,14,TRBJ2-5,TGTGCCAGCAGAAACCTCCAGGGAGGCAAGACCCAGTACTTC,CASRNLQGGKTQYF
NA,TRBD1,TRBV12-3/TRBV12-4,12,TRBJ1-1,TGTGCCAGCAGCTTGGACAGGGTAGTCGCTTTCTTT,CASSLDRVVAFF
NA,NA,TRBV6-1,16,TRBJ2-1,TGTGCCAGCAGTGCTCCCGTGGGGGGATCCTACAATGAGCAGTTCTTC,CASSAPVGGSYNEQFF
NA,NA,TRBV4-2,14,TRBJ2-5,TGTGCCAGCAGCCAAGAGAGGAACCAAGAGACCCAGTACTTC,CASSQERNQETQYF